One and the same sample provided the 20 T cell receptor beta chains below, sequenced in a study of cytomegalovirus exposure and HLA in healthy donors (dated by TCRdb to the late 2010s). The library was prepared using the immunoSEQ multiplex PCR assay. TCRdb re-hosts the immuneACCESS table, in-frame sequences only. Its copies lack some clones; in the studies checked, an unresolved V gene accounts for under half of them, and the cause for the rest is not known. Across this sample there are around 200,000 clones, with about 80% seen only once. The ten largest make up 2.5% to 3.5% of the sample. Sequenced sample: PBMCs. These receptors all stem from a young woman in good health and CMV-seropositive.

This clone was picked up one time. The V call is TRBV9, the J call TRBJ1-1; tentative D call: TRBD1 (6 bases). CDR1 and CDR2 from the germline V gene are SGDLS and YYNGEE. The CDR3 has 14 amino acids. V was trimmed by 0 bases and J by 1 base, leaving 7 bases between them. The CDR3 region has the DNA TGTGCCAGCAGCGTAGGGACAGCGAACACTGAAGCTTTCTTT. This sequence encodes CASSVGTANTEAFF.

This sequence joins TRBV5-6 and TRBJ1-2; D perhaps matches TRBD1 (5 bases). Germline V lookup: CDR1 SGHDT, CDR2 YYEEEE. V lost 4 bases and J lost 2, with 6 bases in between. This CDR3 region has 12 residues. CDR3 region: CASSDRNYGYTF. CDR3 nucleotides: TGTGCCAGCAGCGACAGAAACTATGGCTACACCTTC.

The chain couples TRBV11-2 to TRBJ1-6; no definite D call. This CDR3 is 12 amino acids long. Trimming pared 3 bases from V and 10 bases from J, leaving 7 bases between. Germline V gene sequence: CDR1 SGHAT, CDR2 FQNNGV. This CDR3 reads CASSFEKSPLHF. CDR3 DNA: TGTGCCAGCAGCTTCGAGAAATCACCCCTCCACTTT.

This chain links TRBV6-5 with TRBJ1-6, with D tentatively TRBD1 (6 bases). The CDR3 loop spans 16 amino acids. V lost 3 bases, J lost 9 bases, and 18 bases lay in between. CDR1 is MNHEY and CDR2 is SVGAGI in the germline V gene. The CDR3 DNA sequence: TGTGCCAGCAGTTATAACCCACAGGGTCGGAGTTCACCCCTCCACTTT. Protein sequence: CASSYNPQGRSSPLHF.

CDR3 coding DNA: TGCGCCAGCAGCCAAGTAGCGGGCAATGAGCAGTTCTTC. Its protein product is CASSQVAGNEQFF. The chain couples TRBV4-1 to TRBJ2-1; TRBD2 aligns across 7 bases. J was trimmed by 6 bases and V by 1 base; bases with no gene match: 0. Germline CDR1 MGHRA, CDR2 YSYEKL. This CDR3 has 13 amino acids.

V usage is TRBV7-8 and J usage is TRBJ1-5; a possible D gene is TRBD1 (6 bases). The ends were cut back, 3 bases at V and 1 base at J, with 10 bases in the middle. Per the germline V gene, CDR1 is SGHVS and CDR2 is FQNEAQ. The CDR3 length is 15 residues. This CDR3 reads CASSFGQLSNQPQHF. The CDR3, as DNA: TGTGCCAGCAGCTTTGGACAGCTGAGCAATCAGCCCCAGCATTTT.

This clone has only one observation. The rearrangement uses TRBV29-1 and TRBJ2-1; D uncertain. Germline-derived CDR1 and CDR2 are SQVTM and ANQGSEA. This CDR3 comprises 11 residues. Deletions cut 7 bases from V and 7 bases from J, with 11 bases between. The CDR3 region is CSAGYGNEQFF. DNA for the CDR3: TGCAGCGCCGGGTATGGGAATGAGCAGTTCTTC.

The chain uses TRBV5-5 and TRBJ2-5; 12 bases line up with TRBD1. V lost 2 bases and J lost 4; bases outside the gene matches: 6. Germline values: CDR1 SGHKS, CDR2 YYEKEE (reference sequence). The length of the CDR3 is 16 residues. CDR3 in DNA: TGTGCCAGCAGCTTCGCGGGGACAGGGGGCTTAGAGACCCAGTACTTC. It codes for CASSFAGTGGLETQYF.

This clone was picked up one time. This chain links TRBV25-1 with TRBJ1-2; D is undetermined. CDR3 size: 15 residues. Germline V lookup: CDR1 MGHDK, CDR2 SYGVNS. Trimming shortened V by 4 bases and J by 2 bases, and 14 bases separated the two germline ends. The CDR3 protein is CASSGLKRQNYGYTF. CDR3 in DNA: TGTGCCAGCAGTGGACTAAAACGACAAAACTATGGCTACACCTTC.

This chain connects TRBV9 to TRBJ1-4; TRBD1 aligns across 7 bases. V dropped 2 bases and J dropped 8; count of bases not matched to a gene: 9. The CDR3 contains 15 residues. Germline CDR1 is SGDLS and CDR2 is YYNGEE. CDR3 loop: CASSVTGEDWEKLFF. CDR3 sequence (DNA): TGTGCCAGCAGCGTTACAGGGGAGGATTGGGAAAAACTGTTTTTT.

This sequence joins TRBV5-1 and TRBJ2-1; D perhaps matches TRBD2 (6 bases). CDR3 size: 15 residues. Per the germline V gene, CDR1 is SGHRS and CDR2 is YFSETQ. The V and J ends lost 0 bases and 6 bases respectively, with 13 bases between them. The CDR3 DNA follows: TGCGCCAGCAGCTTGGGATCTGGGGGGAGCAATGAGCAGTTCTTC. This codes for CASSLGSGGSNEQFF. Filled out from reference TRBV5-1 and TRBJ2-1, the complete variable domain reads KAGVTQTPRYLIKTRGQQVTLSCSPISGHRSVSWYQQTPGQGLQFLFEYFSETQRNKGNFPGRFSGRQFSNSRSEMNVSTLELGDSALYLCASSLGSGGSNEQFFGPGTRLTVL.

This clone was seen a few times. CDR3 protein: CASSLFPGGNTEAFF. CDR3 DNA sequence: TGTGCCAGCAGCTTATTTCCGGGGGGCAACACTGAAGCTTTCTTT. The chain is built from TRBV7-9 and TRBJ1-1; D perhaps matches TRBD1 (6 bases). This CDR3 is 15 amino acids long. The V gene lost 2 bases and the J gene lost 2 bases, with 12 bases spanning the gap. Looked up from germline, CDR1 is SEHNR and CDR2 is FQNEAQ (reference sequence).

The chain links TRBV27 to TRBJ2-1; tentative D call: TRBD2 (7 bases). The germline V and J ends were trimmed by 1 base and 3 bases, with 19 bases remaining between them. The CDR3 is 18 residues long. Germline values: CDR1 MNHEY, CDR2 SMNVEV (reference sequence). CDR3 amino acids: CASSLLSSGGQFYNEQFF. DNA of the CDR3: TGTGCCAGCAGTTTATTGTCGTCGGGGGGCCAATTCTACAATGAGCAGTTCTTC.

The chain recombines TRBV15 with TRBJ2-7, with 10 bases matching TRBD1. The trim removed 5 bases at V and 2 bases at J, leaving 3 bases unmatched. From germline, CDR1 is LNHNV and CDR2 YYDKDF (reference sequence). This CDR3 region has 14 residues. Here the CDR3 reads CATSAGTGAYEQYF. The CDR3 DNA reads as TGTGCCACCAGCGCCGGGACAGGGGCCTACGAGCAGTACTTC.

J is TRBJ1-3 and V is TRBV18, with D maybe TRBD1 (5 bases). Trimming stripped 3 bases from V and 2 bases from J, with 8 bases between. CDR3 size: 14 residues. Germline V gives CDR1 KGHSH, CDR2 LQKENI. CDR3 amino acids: CASSPGRAGNTIYF. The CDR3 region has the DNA TGTGCCAGCTCACCGGGCAGGGCTGGAAACACCATATATTTT.

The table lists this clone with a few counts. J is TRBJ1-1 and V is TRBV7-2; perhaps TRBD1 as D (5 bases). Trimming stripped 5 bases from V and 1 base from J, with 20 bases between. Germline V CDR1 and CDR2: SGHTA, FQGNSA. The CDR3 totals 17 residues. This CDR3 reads CASSGGGVFSQNTEAFF. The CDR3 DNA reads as TGTGCCAGCAGCGGCGGAGGGGTATTCAGCCAGAACACTGAAGCTTTCTTT.

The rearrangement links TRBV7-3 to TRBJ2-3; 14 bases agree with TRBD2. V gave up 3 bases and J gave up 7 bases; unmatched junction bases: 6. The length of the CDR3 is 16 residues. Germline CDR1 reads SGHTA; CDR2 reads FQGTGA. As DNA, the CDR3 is TGTGCCAGCAGCTTCAGACTAGCGGGGGGGCAAAATACGCAGTATTTT. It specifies CASSFRLAGGQNTQYF. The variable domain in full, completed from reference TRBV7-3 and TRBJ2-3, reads GAGVSQTPSNKVTEKGKYVELRCDPISGHTALYWYRQSLGQGPEFLIYFQGTGAADDSGLPNDRFFAVRPEGSVSTLKIQRTERGDSAVYLCASSFRLAGGQNTQYFGPGTRLTVL.

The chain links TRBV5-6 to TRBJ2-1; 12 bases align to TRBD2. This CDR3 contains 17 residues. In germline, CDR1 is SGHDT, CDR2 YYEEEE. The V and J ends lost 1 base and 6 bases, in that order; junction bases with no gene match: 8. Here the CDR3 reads CASSLTLLAGGLNEQFF. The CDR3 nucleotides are TGTGCCAGCAGCTTGACCCTGCTAGCGGGGGGGCTCAATGAGCAGTTCTTC.

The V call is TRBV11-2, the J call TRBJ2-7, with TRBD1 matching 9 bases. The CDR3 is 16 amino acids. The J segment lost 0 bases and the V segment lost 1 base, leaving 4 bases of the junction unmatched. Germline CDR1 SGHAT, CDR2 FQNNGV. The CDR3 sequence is CASSLVGDRVSYEQYF. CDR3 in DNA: TGTGCCAGCAGCTTAGTGGGGGACAGGGTCTCCTACGAGCAGTACTTC.

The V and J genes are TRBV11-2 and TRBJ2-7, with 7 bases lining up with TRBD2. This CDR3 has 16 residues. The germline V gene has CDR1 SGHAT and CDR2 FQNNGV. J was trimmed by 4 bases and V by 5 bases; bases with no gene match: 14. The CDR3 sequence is CASSRRRRGRWYEQYF. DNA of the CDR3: TGTGCCAGCAGCCGCCGGAGGCGGGGGAGATGGTACGAGCAGTACTTC.